A selection of T cell receptor beta chains follows, all from one sample in a study of T cells after yellow fever vaccination. TCRdb independently ran MiXCR on the 5' RACE reads; one entry per CDR3 protein. The sample includes under 600,000 distinct CDR3 sequences, about 13% of them seen just once. Sequences were derived from PBMCs, sampled on the day of the yellow fever booster vaccination. These receptors were taken from a man aged 30-40 years who received the YFV17D yellow fever vaccine. CDR3s include the opening cysteine and the closing phenylalanine or tryptophan. D genes are given only for firm matches. Rows give clone size only sometimes, using once, few, many, or a class for an expanded clone.

TRBJ1-1,TRBV7-2,few,14,NA,CASSFTAVGGEAFF,TGTGCCAGCAGCTTTACAGCCGTTGGGGGTGAAGCTTTCTTT
TRBJ1-3,TRBV20-1,few,14,NA,CSALGPEIGNTIYF,TGCAGTGCTCTCGGGCCTGAAATAGGAAACACCATATATTTT
TRBJ2-5,TRBV21-1,few,16,NA,CASSSDESGPQETQYF,TGTGCCAGCAGCAGTGATGAATCCGGGCCCCAAGAGACCCAGTACTTC
TRBJ2-1,TRBV9,few,16,NA,CASSGPSGVLYYEQFF,TGTGCCAGCAGCGGCCCGTCGGGGGTACTCTACTATGAGCAGTTCTTC
TRBJ2-1,TRBV4-3,NA,15,TRBD2,CASSQGTSRHNEQFF,TGCGCCAGCAGCCAAGGGACTAGCAGGCACAATGAGCAGTTCTTC
TRBJ2-2,TRBV29-1,NA,13,NA,CSVGGPRAGELFF,TGCAGCGTTGGGGGCCCCAGGGCCGGGGAGCTGTTTTTT
TRBJ2-2,TRBV4-3,few,16,NA,CASSQGVGRVAGELFF,TGCGCCAGCAGCCAAGGAGTGGGCAGGGTGGCCGGGGAGCTGTTTTTT
TRBJ2-2,TRBV20-1,NA,15,NA,CSATKYPGNTGELFF,TGCAGTGCTACTAAATACCCAGGGAACACCGGGGAGCTGTTTTTT
TRBJ2-7,TRBV6-7,NA,18,TRBD1,CAIPQGAVGRAEEYEQYF,TGTGCTATTCCACAGGGGGCGGTCGGGCGGGCCGAAGAATACGAGCAGTACTTC
TRBJ1-6,TRBV28,few,11,NA,CASSFYSPLHF,TGTGCCAGCAGTTTTTATTCACCCCTCCACTTT
TRBJ2-1,TRBV10-3,few,15,NA,CAISELAGSYNEQFF,TGTGCCATCAGTGAGCTTGCCGGCTCCTACAATGAGCAGTTCTTC
TRBJ2-5,TRBV5-1,few,15,TRBD2,CASRSQAGGGETQYF,TGCGCCAGCAGGTCTCAGGCGGGAGGTGGTGAGACCCAGTACTTC
TRBJ1-2,TRBV3-1,NA,14,NA,CASSQGANHYGYTF,TGTGCCAGCAGCCAGGGGGCCAACCATTATGGCTACACCTTC
TRBJ2-4,TRBV12-3/TRBV12-4,once,14,TRBD1,CAILLTGTENIQYF,TGTGCCATCCTCCTTACCGGGACAGAAAACATTCAGTACTTC
TRBJ2-3,TRBV5-6,NA,15,NA,CASTKGIWGTDTQYF,TGTGCCAGCACCAAGGGGATTTGGGGCACAGATACGCAGTATTTT
TRBJ2-7,TRBV10-3,few,13,NA,CAIRGTDPYEQYF,TGTGCCATCCGCGGGACGGATCCCTACGAGCAGTACTTC
TRBJ2-1,TRBV21-1,NA,15,NA,CASSKEAGGRNEQFF,TGTGCCAGCAGCAAAGAGGCGGGAGGACGTAATGAGCAGTTCTTC
TRBJ2-1,TRBV6-1,NA,17,TRBD2,CASSATTLAGAYNEQFF,TGTGCCAGCAGTGCGACAACTTTAGCGGGAGCCTACAATGAGCAGTTCTTC
TRBJ1-5,TRBV10-3,few,13,TRBD1,CAIRGQDAQPQHF,TGTGCCATCAGGGGACAGGATGCTCAGCCCCAGCATTTT
TRBJ2-3,TRBV7-2,NA,17,TRBD2,CASSSGLAGGPLDTQYF,TGTGCCAGCAGCTCCGGACTAGCGGGAGGGCCGTTGGATACGCAGTATTTT
TRBJ2-7,TRBV6-1,NA,14,TRBD1,CASRDRAFSYEQYF,TGTGCCAGCAGGGACAGGGCTTTCTCCTACGAGCAGTACTTC
TRBJ2-7,TRBV29-1,few,11,NA,CSVLISYEQYF,TGCAGCGTTCTGATCTCCTACGAGCAGTACTTC
TRBJ1-6,TRBV7-9,NA,15,NA,CASSHRDGANSPLHF,TGTGCCAGCAGCCACCGGGACGGCGCAAATTCACCCCTCCACTTT
TRBJ2-1,TRBV20-1,NA,12,TRBD2,CSASGGGHEQFF,TGCAGTGCTAGCGGGGGGGGACATGAGCAGTTCTTC
TRBJ2-1,TRBV6-2/TRBV6-3,few,13,NA,CASSFWLFNEQFF,TGTGCCAGCAGTTTTTGGCTCTTCAATGAGCAGTTCTTC
TRBJ2-7,TRBV7-2,few,13,TRBD2,CASSGGTSYEQYF,TGTGCCAGCTCGGGGGGAACCTCCTACGAGCAGTACTTC
TRBJ2-5,TRBV29-1,NA,14,NA,CSVGLELVEETQYF,TGCAGCGTTGGGCTAGAACTAGTTGAGGAGACCCAGTACTTC
TRBJ2-7,TRBV9,few,13,NA,CASNGGSSYEQYF,TGTGCCAGCAATGGGGGGAGCTCCTACGAGCAGTACTTC
TRBJ2-1,TRBV18,NA,13,NA,CASSVTPYNEQFF,TGTGCCAGCTCAGTGACACCTTACAATGAGCAGTTCTTC
TRBJ2-5,TRBV7-2,NA,18,NA,CASSLARGALSGKETQYF,TGTGCCAGCAGCTTAGCGCGCGGGGCCCTCAGTGGCAAAGAGACCCAGTACTTC
TRBJ2-5,TRBV5-6,few,14,NA,CASSLGTERETQYF,TGTGCCAGCAGCTTAGGGACGGAAAGGGAGACCCAGTACTTC
TRBJ1-6,TRBV11-2,NA,15,NA,CASSLFQGQNSPLHF,TGTGCCAGCAGCTTATTTCAGGGCCAAAATTCACCCCTCCACTTT
TRBJ2-1,TRBV12-3/TRBV12-4,NA,15,NA,CASSSGTRRNNEQFF,TGTGCCAGCAGTTCTGGAACTAGAAGGAACAATGAGCAGTTCTTC
TRBJ1-4,TRBV12-3/TRBV12-4,many,15,NA,CASMTTGQLGEKLFF,TGTGCCAGCATGACGACGGGACAATTAGGAGAAAAACTGTTTTTT
TRBJ2-5,TRBV12-3/TRBV12-4,few,14,NA,CASSLGTGIETQYF,TGTGCCAGCAGTTTAGGCACAGGGATCGAGACCCAGTACTTC
TRBJ2-3,TRBV12-3/TRBV12-4,few,13,NA,CASQRRSTDTQYF,TGTGCCAGTCAACGACGGTCCACAGATACGCAGTATTTT
TRBJ2-3,TRBV3-1,NA,16,NA,CASSQEAGDRGGTQYF,TGTGCCAGCAGCCAAGAGGCCGGAGATAGGGGAGGTACGCAGTATTTT
TRBJ2-7,TRBV5-1,few,14,NA,CASSPGRGLNEQYF,TGCGCCAGCAGCCCCGGACGGGGGCTAAACGAGCAGTACTTC
TRBJ1-2,TRBV12-3/TRBV12-4,NA,15,NA,CASSLTGLGDYGYTF,TGTGCCAGCAGTCTGACGGGCCTAGGGGACTATGGCTACACCTTC
TRBJ2-5,TRBV6-1,NA,12,NA,CASSEWKGTQYF,TGTGCCAGCAGTGAATGGAAGGGGACCCAGTACTTC
TRBJ2-6,TRBV5-5,NA,15,NA,CASSYGPTGANVLTF,TGTGCCAGCAGCTACGGGCCCACTGGGGCCAACGTCCTGACTTTC
TRBJ1-1,TRBV4-3,NA,13,NA,CASSQEGGTEAFF,TGCGCCAGCAGCCAAGAAGGGGGGACTGAAGCTTTCTTT
TRBJ2-1,TRBV18,NA,16,TRBD2,CASSRTSGGAYNEQFF,TGTGCCAGCTCCCGGACTAGCGGGGGAGCCTACAATGAGCAGTTCTTC
TRBJ2-7,TRBV7-9,NA,15,NA,CASSLWTGTNVPQYF,TGTGCCAGCAGCTTATGGACCGGGACAAACGTACCGCAGTACTTC
TRBJ2-3,TRBV27,NA,20,TRBD2,CASSFPGRWASGSRTDTQYF,TGTGCCAGCAGTTTCCCCGGGAGGTGGGCTAGCGGGAGCCGCACAGATACGCAGTATTTT
TRBJ2-3,TRBV10-3,few,13,NA,CAAGASAQDTQYF,TGTGCCGCTGGGGCTAGCGCTCAAGATACGCAGTATTTT
TRBJ1-2,TRBV28,few,15,TRBD1,CAAIARGAASYGYTF,TGTGCCGCAATTGCCAGGGGGGCGGCATCCTATGGCTACACCTTC
TRBJ1-1,TRBV7-9,few,12,TRBD1,CASSGQGVEAFF,TGTGCCAGCAGTGGACAGGGAGTGGAAGCTTTCTTT
TRBJ2-1,TRBV5-1,few,17,TRBD2,CASSPRVVRLAGNEQFF,TGCGCCAGCAGCCCCAGGGTGGTGAGACTAGCGGGCAATGAGCAGTTCTTC
TRBJ2-3,TRBV20-1,NA,14,TRBD2,CSARDSFGGNTQYF,TGCAGTGCTAGAGATTCCTTCGGGGGGAATACGCAGTATTTT
TRBJ2-7,TRBV29-1,NA,16,TRBD1,CSVEFFSGTGALEQYF,TGCAGCGTTGAATTTTTCTCTGGGACAGGTGCGCTCGAGCAGTACTTC
TRBJ2-2,TRBV29-1,few,16,TRBD2,CSVTYQGLANTGELFF,TGCAGCGTTACTTACCAGGGACTAGCGAACACCGGGGAGCTGTTTTTT
TRBJ2-1,TRBV28,few,16,NA,CASSLLRGGNYNEQFF,TGTGCCAGCAGTTTATTGAGGGGTGGGAACTACAATGAGCAGTTCTTC
TRBJ2-4,TRBV18,few,17,NA,CASSPRNTDQWLNIQYF,TGTGCCAGCTCACCACGGAATACAGACCAATGGCTGAACATTCAGTACTTC